These 26 T cell receptor beta chains originate from one sample sequenced in a study of blood T cell repertoires in COVID-19. The repertoire was sequenced with immunoSEQ multiplex PCR; TCRdb's copy has only in-frame clones and lacks some. This table has about 120,000 clones, about nine tenths appearing once. Sample: peripheral blood. All receptors come from a human donor with active COVID-19. The donor label of this sample is uncertain.

This chain connects TRBV29-1 to TRBJ1-5; D unresolved. V lost 4 bases and J lost 3, with 10 bases in between. The CDR3 is 13 amino acids. Germline V gives CDR1 SQVTM, CDR2 ANQGSEA. The CDR3 region has the DNA TGCAGCGTTGCGAGAGACACCAATCAGCCCCAGCATTTT. Amino acids: CSVARDTNQPQHF.

This chain links TRBV27 with TRBJ2-5; D gene uncertain. This CDR3 contains 15 residues. Trimming pared 1 base from V and 5 bases from J, leaving 14 bases between. Germline V gene lookup returns CDR1 MNHEY and CDR2 SMNVEV (reference sequence). The CDR3 sequence: CASSLFGPSSETQYF. The CDR3 bases are TGTGCCAGCAGTTTATTTGGGCCTTCCTCGGAGACCCAGTACTTC.

This clone appeared a single time. The rearrangement joins TRBV19 to TRBJ2-5, with 8 nucleotides matching TRBD2. V was pared by 10 bases and J by 3 bases, with 4 bases of the junction left unmatched. This CDR3 is 12 amino acids long. Germline values: CDR1 LNHDA, CDR2 SQIVND (reference sequence). Written as DNA, the CDR3 is TGTGCCACCCGAGCGGGGGAAGAGACCCAGTACTTC. Amino acid sequence: CATRAGEETQYF.

The rearrangement joins TRBV29-1 to TRBJ1-2; TRBD1 matches at 9 bases. The germline CDR1 and CDR2 sequences are SQVTM and ANQGSEA. CDR3 length: 15 residues. Unmatched junction bases numbered 10, after V lost 4 bases and J lost 4 bases. The CDR3: CSVADMGQGPYGYTF. The CDR3 coding sequence is TGCAGCGTTGCCGATATGGGACAGGGACCCTATGGCTACACCTTC.

The chain joins TRBV30 to TRBJ2-3, with a weak D call TRBD1 (6 bases). CDR1 is GTSNPN, CDR2 SVGIG, per germline (reference sequence). V dropped 4 bases and J dropped 3 bases, with 14 bases sitting between them. This CDR3 region has 14 residues. The CDR3 sequence is CAWNGGGATDTQYF. The CDR3 bases are TGTGCCTGGAATGGTGGGGGCGCGACAGATACGCAGTATTTT.

This clone occurred once. CDR3 sequence reads: CASSLAGTGGTEAFF. In DNA, the CDR3 is TGTGCCAGCAGCTTGGCCGGGACAGGGGGCACTGAAGCTTTCTTT. V usage is TRBV5-4 and J usage is TRBJ1-1; TRBD1 agrees at 11 bases. CDR3 length equals 15 residues. CDR1 and CDR2 from the germline V gene are SGHNT and YYREEE (reference sequence). V gave up 0 bases and J gave up 4 bases; unmatched junction bases: 2.

This clone was recorded only once. The rearrangement links TRBV5-8 to TRBJ1-2; D ambiguous. CDR1 and CDR2 (germline): SGHTS, YDEGEE. The CDR3 is 13 amino acids. V was trimmed by 0 bases and J by 8 bases, leaving 11 bases between them. CDR3 loop: CASSLGGLWGYTF. Here the CDR3 DNA reads TGTGCCAGCAGCTTGGGAGGCCTTTGGGGCTACACCTTC.

This chain joins TRBV6-5 and TRBJ1-4, with D possibly TRBD1 on 6 matching bases. CDR3 length: 15 amino acids. Trimming took off 0 bases at V and 4 bases at J, with 9 bases between the two ends. The germline V gene has CDR1 MNHEY and CDR2 SVGAGI. The CDR3, as DNA: TGTGCCAGCAGTTACTCGGGGGCGGGTAATGAAAAACTGTTTTTT. Protein: CASSYSGAGNEKLFF.

The V gene is TRBV4-3, the J gene TRBJ2-1; the D gene is possibly TRBD2 (6 bases). Between the trimmed V and J ends, which lost 0 bases and 2 bases, there was a span of 14 bases. The CDR3 covers 17 residues. Germline values: CDR1 LGHNA, CDR2 YSLEER. In DNA, the CDR3 is TGCGCCAGCAGCCAAGAGTTGGGCGGGGCGACCTACAATGAGCAGTTCTTC. It specifies CASSQELGGATYNEQFF.

The rearrangement links TRBV6-5 to TRBJ2-2, with 8 bases identical to TRBD1. The germline V gene encodes CDR1 MNHEY and CDR2 SVGAGI. Trimming cost V 2 bases and J 8 bases; bases outside gene matches: 7. This CDR3 has 15 residues. The CDR3 DNA sequence: TGTGCCAGCAGTTACCTAACAGGGGGAGGAGGGGAGCTGTTTTTT. Translation gives CASSYLTGGGGELFF.

The V and J genes are TRBV5-8 and TRBJ1-1; 11 nucleotides line up with TRBD1. The CDR3 contains 17 residues. V shed 5 bases and J 0 bases; nucleotides not matched to a gene: 9. Germline V lookup: CDR1 SGHTS, CDR2 YDEGEE. DNA for the CDR3: TGTGCCAGCAGGATGGACAGGGGGCCGATCTTGAACACTGAAGCTTTCTTT. It encodes CASRMDRGPILNTEAFF.

The chain uses TRBV5-1 and TRBJ1-2; D is unclear. The V and J ends lost 4 bases and 7 bases respectively, with 14 bases between them. CDR3 length: 13 amino acids. From germline, CDR1 is SGHRS and CDR2 YFSETQ. CDR3 region: CASSLNAGRGYTF. The CDR3 bases are TGCGCCAGCAGCCTTAACGCGGGTCGTGGCTACACCTTC.

The chain joins TRBV19 to TRBJ1-2; no firm D call. The CDR3 sequence is 13 residues long. Trimming cost V 5 bases and J 8 bases, with 15 bases left between them. CDR1 is LNHDA and CDR2 is SQIVND in the germline V gene (reference sequence). CDR3 coding DNA: TGTGCCAGTAGTCAGAGATCGGAGGGCGGCTACACCTTC. Its translation is CASSQRSEGGYTF.

The chain is built from TRBV6-5 and TRBJ2-3, with no clear D. CDR3 length: 13 amino acids. V was trimmed by 4 bases and J by 6 bases, leaving 11 bases between them. CDR1 MNHEY and CDR2 SVGAGI come from the germline V gene. Here the CDR3 reads CASSLLAADTQYF. Written as DNA, the CDR3 is TGTGCCAGCAGTTTGTTGGCGGCGGATACGCAGTATTTT.

This chain links TRBV7-7 with TRBJ2-1, with 8 nucleotides matching TRBD2. The CDR3 length is 16 residues. The V gene end was trimmed by 1 base and the J gene end by 8 bases; junction bases not matched to a gene: 10. Germline V gene lookup returns CDR1 SSHAT and CDR2 FNYEAQ (reference sequence). CDR3 loop: CASSLGISGARDEQFF. The DNA for the CDR3 is TGTGCCAGCAGCTTAGGTATTAGCGGGGCCAGGGATGAGCAGTTCTTC.

The chain employs TRBV18 and TRBJ1-5; D possibly corresponds to TRBD1 (5 bases). There are 13 residues in the CDR3. The V end was cut by 2 bases, the J end by 5 bases, with 7 bases between. The germline gives CDR1 KGHSH, CDR2 LQKENI. This chain's CDR3 is CASSPVGDQPQHF. The DNA for the CDR3 is TGTGCCAGCTCACCAGTAGGGGATCAGCCCCAGCATTTT.

The chain is built from TRBV7-2 and TRBJ2-5; 10 bases are a match to TRBD2. J lost 4 bases, V lost 3 bases, and 5 bases had no gene match. This CDR3 comprises 15 residues. The germline V gene has CDR1 SGHTA and CDR2 FQGNSA. The CDR3 bases are TGTGCCAGCAGCTTTAGCGGGGGGCCGACAGAGACCCAGTACTTC. It encodes CASSFSGGPTETQYF.

This sequence joins TRBV2 and TRBJ1-6, with a tentative D call TRBD1 (5 bases). The germline CDR1 and CDR2 sequences are SNHLY and FYNNEI. The V and J ends lost 8 bases and 10 bases respectively, with 12 bases between them. This CDR3 spans 12 amino acids. As DNA, the CDR3 is TGTGCCAGCGGGGCAGGGCAATCACCCCTCCACTTT. It codes for CASGAGQSPLHF.

The genes are TRBV7-2 and TRBJ2-1; the match to TRBD2 covers 11 bases. This CDR3 comprises 16 residues. V lost 1 base to trimming and J lost 4 bases; unmatched junction nucleotides: 3. Germline-derived CDR1 and CDR2 are SGHTA and FQGNSA. This CDR3 is CASSLVLAGGYNEQFF. The CDR3 coding sequence is TGTGCCAGCAGCTTAGTTTTAGCGGGGGGGTACAATGAGCAGTTCTTC.

The chain has TRBV4-3 and TRBJ2-7; 11 nucleotides match TRBD2. From germline, CDR1 is LGHNA and CDR2 YSLEER. The trim removed 0 bases at V and 6 bases at J, leaving 10 bases unmatched. This CDR3 spans 17 amino acids. As DNA, the CDR3 is TGCGCCAGCAGCCAAGATAGGATTAGCGGGGGGGCGGCCGAGCAGTACTTC. Amino acid sequence: CASSQDRISGGAAEQYF.

The genes are TRBV7-2 and TRBJ1-4; D gene uncertain. Germline V gene data show CDR1 as SGHTA and CDR2 as FQGNSA. CDR3 length equals 15 residues. V lost 6 bases, J lost 0 bases, and 11 bases lay in between. Here the CDR3 reads CASRDSGATNEKLFF. As DNA, the CDR3 is TGTGCCAGCAGAGATTCCGGAGCAACTAATGAAAAACTGTTTTTT. Drawing the rest from reference TRBV7-2 and TRBJ1-4, the complete variable domain is GAGVSQSPSNKVTEKGKDVELRCDPISGHTALYWYRQSLGQGLEFLIYFQGNSAPDKSGLPSDRFSAERTGGSVSTLTIQRTQQEDSAVYLCASRDSGATNEKLFFGSGTQLSVL.

This clone was counted only a few times. The chain links TRBV27 to TRBJ2-3; TRBD1 matches 9 bases. The CDR3 is made up of 14 amino acids. V lost 6 bases, J lost 7 bases, and 8 bases stayed unmatched. Germline loops: CDR1 MNHEY, CDR2 SMNVEV (reference sequence). The CDR3 DNA sequence: TGTGCCAGCAGGGCCGGGACAGGGATAAATACGCAGTATTTT. This encodes CASRAGTGINTQYF.

The J gene is TRBJ2-3, the V gene TRBV10-2; no reliable D call. V was pared by 7 bases and J by 3 bases, with 8 bases between. This CDR3 has 12 residues. Looked up from germline, CDR1 is WSHSY and CDR2 is SAAADI. The CDR3 loop is CASNPNTDTQYF. The CDR3 DNA is TGCGCCAGCAATCCAAATACAGATACGCAGTATTTT.

The chain links TRBV19 to TRBJ2-2; 9 bases are a match to TRBD1. The CDR3 is 17 residues long. The J segment lost 4 bases and the V segment lost 3 bases, leaving 9 bases of the junction unmatched. Germline CDR1 LNHDA, CDR2 SQIVND (reference sequence). The CDR3 here is CASSISHRGRSTGELFF. CDR3 bases: TGTGCCAGTAGTATTTCCCACAGGGGGCGGTCCACCGGGGAGCTGTTTTTT.

CDR3 DNA: TGTGCCAGCAGACTCGACAGTCGCGCTAATCAGCCCCAGCATTTT. Protein sequence: CASRLDSRANQPQHF. The chain combines TRBV6-5 with TRBJ1-5, with a weak D call TRBD1 (5 bases). Trimming left V 6 bases short and J 4 bases short, with 16 bases between. CDR1 MNHEY and CDR2 SVGAGI come from the germline V gene. The CDR3 runs to 15 residues.

The V gene is TRBV6-5, the J gene TRBJ2-1; D is possibly TRBD2 (5 bases). Trimming removed 0 bases at V and 5 bases at J, with 11 bases between. CDR1 and CDR2 from the germline V gene are MNHEY and SVGAGI. The CDR3 has 15 amino acids. In DNA, the CDR3 is TGTGCCAGCAGTTACTCTCTAGCTCCCCACAATGAGCAGTTCTTC. Protein sequence: CASSYSLAPHNEQFF.